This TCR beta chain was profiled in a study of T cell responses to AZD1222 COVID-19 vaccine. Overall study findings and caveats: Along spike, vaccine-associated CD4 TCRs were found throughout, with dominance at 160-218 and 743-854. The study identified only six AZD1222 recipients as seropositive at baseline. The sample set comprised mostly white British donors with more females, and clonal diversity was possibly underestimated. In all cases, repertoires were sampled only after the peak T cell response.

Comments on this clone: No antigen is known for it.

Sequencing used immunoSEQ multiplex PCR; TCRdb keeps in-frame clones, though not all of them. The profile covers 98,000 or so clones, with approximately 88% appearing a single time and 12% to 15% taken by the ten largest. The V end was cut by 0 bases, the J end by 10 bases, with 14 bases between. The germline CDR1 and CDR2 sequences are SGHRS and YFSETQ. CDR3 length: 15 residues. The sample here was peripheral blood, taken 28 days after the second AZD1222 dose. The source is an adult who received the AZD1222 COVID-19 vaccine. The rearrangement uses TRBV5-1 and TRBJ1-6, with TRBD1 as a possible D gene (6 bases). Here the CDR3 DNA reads TGCGCCAGCAGCTTGGATCGGGGGGCGAGCTCACCCCTCCACTTT. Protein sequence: CASSLDRGASSPLHF.